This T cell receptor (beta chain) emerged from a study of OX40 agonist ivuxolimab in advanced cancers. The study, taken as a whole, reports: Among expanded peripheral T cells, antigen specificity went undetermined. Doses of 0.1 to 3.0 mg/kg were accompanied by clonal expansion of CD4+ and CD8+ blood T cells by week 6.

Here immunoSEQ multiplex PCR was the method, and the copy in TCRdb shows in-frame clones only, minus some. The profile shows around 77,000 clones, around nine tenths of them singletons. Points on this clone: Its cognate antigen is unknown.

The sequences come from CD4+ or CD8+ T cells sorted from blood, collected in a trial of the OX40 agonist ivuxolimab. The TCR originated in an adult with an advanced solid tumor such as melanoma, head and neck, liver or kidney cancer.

This chain's CDR3 is CASSIPGTYRSTDTQYF. The CDR3 DNA follows: TGTGCCAGTAGTATACCCGGGACCTATCGAAGCACAGATACGCAGTATTTT. The chain couples TRBV19 to TRBJ2-3; either TRBD1 or TRBD2 may fit D (5 bases each). V was clipped by 2 bases and J by 0 bases, with 15 bases between them. The CDR3 extends over 17 amino acids. Germline V lookup: CDR1 LNHDA, CDR2 SQIVND (reference sequence).